The 12 T cell receptor beta chains in this list originate from one sample, sequenced in a study of blood T cells in healthy people across ages. Then a second PCR, running about 7 to 11 cycles, was carried out with a sample-barcoded 5' primer and a J-beta primer mix. TCRdb re-called the 5' RACE reads through MiXCR, storing one row per CDR3 protein. The profile shows about a million distinct CDR3 sequences, around 49% of them singletons. Sequenced input: blood. The receptors were gathered from a man aged 25 to 40 in good health.

This clonotype was observed many times. The genes are TRBV7-2 and TRBJ2-1, with 8 bases lining up with TRBD2. The CDR3 is made up of 15 amino acids. From germline, CDR1 is SGHTA and CDR2 FQGNSA. The ends lost 1 base at V and 7 bases at J; junction bases unmatched: 6. In nucleotides, the CDR3 is TGTGCCAGCAGCTTAGTAGCGGGGTCACTAAATGAGCAGTTCTTC. Translation gives CASSLVAGSLNEQFF.

V is TRBV6-5 and J is TRBJ1-4; D not resolved. Germline loops: CDR1 MNHEY, CDR2 SVGAGI. Trimming cost V 4 bases and J 0 bases, with 9 bases left between them. The CDR3 covers 15 residues. The CDR3 DNA reads TGTGCCAGCAGTTTGACGGTGTCAACTAATGAAAAACTGTTTTTT. It codes for CASSLTVSTNEKLFF.

Comment on this clonotype: A much larger clone differs by one base, so this may be a read error. This rearrangement joins TRBV4-1 to TRBJ2-7; D gene uncertain. V lost 0 bases to trimming and J lost 0 bases, with 6 bases between them. CDR1 and CDR2 from the germline V gene are MGHRA and YSYEKL. This CDR3 spans 14 amino acids. The CDR3 DNA reads TGCGCCAGCAGCCAAGAAAGGGACTCCTACGAGCAGTACTTC. Its translation is CASSQERDSYEQYF.

This clonotype was picked up one time. The chain has TRBV27 and TRBJ2-1; D possibly corresponds to TRBD2 (6 bases). The germline V and J ends were trimmed by 5 bases and 2 bases, with 19 bases remaining between them. Germline CDR1 reads MNHEY; CDR2 reads SMNVEV (reference sequence). There are 17 residues in the CDR3. The CDR3 reads CASSPPPGTQPYNEQFF. For the CDR3, the DNA is TGTGCCAGCAGTCCCCCTCCCGGGACTCAGCCCTACAATGAGCAGTTCTTC.

The chain recombines TRBV21-1 with TRBJ2-3; the table names TRBD1, a call not compared with the DNA. TRBV21-1 is marked as a pseudogene. This CDR3 spans 16 amino acids. The CDR3 sequence is CARMARQGPLTDTQYF. CDR3 DNA sequence: TGTGCCAGGATGGCGAGACAGGGCCCCCTCACAGATACGCAGTATTTT.

The chain is built from TRBV9 and TRBJ1-2, with 7 bases identical to TRBD1. This CDR3 has 14 residues. Germline V lookup: CDR1 SGDLS, CDR2 YYNGEE. The ends lost 3 bases at V and 3 bases at J; junction bases unmatched: 5. DNA for the CDR3: TGTGCCAGCAGCGCGATCCAGGGGGACTATGGCTACACCTTC. Residues: CASSAIQGDYGYTF.

The CDR3, as DNA: TGTGCCAGCAGCTTGGTAGGTTTACCAGGGATTTCGGATACGCAGTATTTT. Translating it yields CASSLVGLPGISDTQYF. The chain carries TRBV5-5 and TRBJ2-3; tentative D call: TRBD1 (5 bases). In germline, CDR1 is SGHKS, CDR2 YYEKEE (reference sequence). The CDR3 loop spans 17 amino acids. V was pared by 0 bases and J by 6 bases, with 20 bases between.

The chain joins TRBV7-2 to TRBJ2-1; 10 bases match TRBD2. Trimming removed 1 base from V and 0 bases from J; junction bases left unmatched: 12. CDR1 and CDR2 from the germline V gene are SGHTA and FQGNSA. The CDR3 is 20 amino acids. CDR3 protein: CASSLGMVLAGGSSYNEQFF. The CDR3 region has the DNA TGTGCCAGCAGCTTAGGGATGGTTTTAGCGGGGGGAAGCTCCTACAATGAGCAGTTCTTC.

The V call is TRBV7-8, the J call TRBJ1-2, with TRBD1 matching over 7 bases. V shed 5 bases and J 3 bases; nucleotides not matched to a gene: 9. The CDR3 totals 15 residues. Per the germline V gene, CDR1 is SGHVS and CDR2 is FQNEAQ. Here the CDR3 DNA reads TGTGCCAGCAGCCTTCGGGAGGGGACAGACTATGGCTACACCTTC. Protein: CASSLREGTDYGYTF.

The CDR3 DNA reads TGTGCCAGCAGCCCAAACCACCAGGGCCCGAACACTGAAGCTTTCTTT. It translates to CASSPNHQGPNTEAFF. V usage is TRBV7-9 and J usage is TRBJ1-1, with D perhaps matching TRBD1 (5 bases). The V gene's germline CDR1 is SEHNR and CDR2 FQNEAQ (reference sequence). The CDR3 length is 16 residues. Trimming shortened V by 5 bases and J by 1 base, and 17 bases separated the two germline ends.

The chain joins TRBV2 to TRBJ1-5; 9 nucleotides line up with TRBD1. The germline V gene encodes CDR1 SNHLY and CDR2 FYNNEI. J gave up 7 bases and V 6 bases, and 10 bases lay outside the gene matches. The CDR3 spans 15 residues. Here the CDR3 reads CASRGTGTSRQPQHF. As DNA, the CDR3 is TGTGCCAGCAGGGGGACAGGGACGAGCCGCCAGCCCCAGCATTTT.

Details on this clonotype: Mismatch with germline at one junction end may stem from a read error. The chain uses TRBV6-5 and TRBJ1-4; D is undetermined. Germline CDR1 and CDR2: MNHEY and SVGAGI. There are 15 residues in the CDR3. This CDR3 is CAGRSDGEPNEKLFF. As DNA, the CDR3 is TGTGCCGGCAGATCCGACGGAGAGCCTAATGAAAAACTGTTTTTT.